The 12 T cell receptor beta chains below all came from one sample that was sequenced in a study of long-term antiretroviral therapy in people with HIV. The authors ran the immunoSEQ assay, v3.0, at survey level. Only in-frame clones appear in the TCRdb table, and some are missing; sequencing was by immunoSEQ multiplex PCR. Among 20,000 to 25,000 clones listed, just under 85% were seen once. Sequenced here: unsorted PBMCs, sampled 0.7 years before starting antiretroviral therapy. The receptors come from a man younger than 40 with HIV.

CDR3 region: CAWAGGSGANVLTF. CDR3 nucleotides: TGTGCCTGGGCAGGGGGCTCTGGGGCCAACGTCCTGACTTTC. The rearrangement uses TRBV30 and TRBJ2-6; 7 nucleotides match TRBD1. Per the germline V gene, CDR1 is GTSNPN and CDR2 is SVGIG (reference sequence). Germline trimming cut 5 bases from V and 0 bases from J; bases unmatched to any gene: 1. The CDR3 spans 14 residues.

The V and J genes are TRBV30 and TRBJ2-7; either TRBD1 or TRBD2 may fit D (5 bases each). Germline CDR1 is GTSNPN and CDR2 is SVGIG (reference sequence). V lost 2 bases, J lost 3 bases, and 14 bases lay in between. The CDR3 has 14 amino acids. The CDR3 DNA sequence: TGTGCCTGGAGTAGGGACCAGAAAGACTACGAGCAGTACTTC. Amino acids: CAWSRDQKDYEQYF.

The chain links TRBV15 to TRBJ1-2; maybe TRBD1 (6 bases). Between the trimmed V and J ends, which lost 5 bases and 4 bases, there was a span of 11 bases. Germline CDR1 and CDR2: LNHNV and YYDKDF (reference sequence). The CDR3 has 13 amino acids. The CDR3 here is CATSVTGSYGYTF. The CDR3 coding sequence is TGTGCCACCAGCGTAACAGGGAGCTATGGCTACACCTTC.

The chain carries TRBV30 and TRBJ2-3; D call uncertain. The CDR3 spans 18 residues. With 0 bases removed from V and 1 base from J, the gap between germline ends came to 20 bases. Looked up from germline, CDR1 is GTSNPN and CDR2 is SVGIG (reference sequence). The CDR3 bases are TGTGCCTGGAGTGTAGGGCCAGTGGGCATCGCAGGCACAGATACGCAGTATTTT. Residues: CAWSVGPVGIAGTDTQYF.

The V gene is TRBV10-3, the J gene TRBJ2-7, with 7 bases aligning to TRBD2. The CDR3 is 14 amino acids. With V trimmed by 5 bases and J by 5 bases, 9 bases remained unmatched. Germline V gene data show CDR1 as ENHRY and CDR2 as SYGVKD. This CDR3 reads CAISPVREINEQYF. DNA for the CDR3: TGTGCCATCAGTCCTGTGCGGGAGATCAACGAGCAGTACTTC.

The chain's CDR3 is CASSLLGGGAIDTQYF. Here the CDR3 DNA reads TGCGCCAGCAGCTTGCTGGGCGGGGGGGCGATAGATACGCAGTATTTT. The genes are TRBV5-1 and TRBJ2-3, with 9 positions matching TRBD2. With V trimmed by 1 base and J by 5 bases, 8 bases remained unmatched. The CDR3 has 16 residues. Germline V CDR1 and CDR2: SGHRS, YFSETQ.

The chain has TRBV6-5 and TRBJ2-1, with a possible D match to TRBD1 (7 bases). Trimming shortened V by 2 bases and J by 2 bases, and 13 bases separated the two germline ends. The CDR3 has 16 amino acids. Germline CDR1 is MNHEY and CDR2 is SVGAGI. The CDR3 DNA is TGTGCCAGCAGTTACACCCAGGGGGGCGCCTACAATGAGCAGTTCTTC. It codes for CASSYTQGGAYNEQFF.

The chain recombines TRBV27 with TRBJ2-7, with TRBD2 as a possible D gene (5 bases). In germline, CDR1 is MNHEY, CDR2 SMNVEV (reference sequence). CDR3 length: 14 residues. Trimming cost V 7 bases and J 3 bases, with 16 bases left between them. The CDR3 protein is CASKLGSGNYEQYF. The CDR3 bases are TGTGCCAGCAAACTAGGTTCGGGAAACTACGAGCAGTACTTC.

This clone has just one count. J is TRBJ1-1 and V is TRBV9; no clear D. Germline V CDR1 and CDR2: SGDLS, YYNGEE. The CDR3 is made up of 16 amino acids. V shed 4 bases and J shed 0 bases, with 16 bases lying between them. The CDR3 nucleotides read TGTGCCAGCAGCACCGATCCGGGCACTCTGAACACTGAAGCTTTCTTT. Translation gives CASSTDPGTLNTEAFF.

This chain connects TRBV10-1 to TRBJ1-5; D is possibly TRBD1 (5 bases). CDR1 and CDR2 from the germline V gene are WNHNN and SYGVQD (reference sequence). The V end was cut by 2 bases, the J end by 4 bases, with 21 bases between. The CDR3 sequence is 18 residues long. The CDR3 nucleotides read TGCGCCAGCAGTGAGCTTGATGCTGGGACGGCTTTAAATCAGCCCCAGCATTTT. Translated: CASSELDAGTALNQPQHF.

The chain joins TRBV28 to TRBJ2-7, with D maybe TRBD1 (6 bases). From germline, CDR1 is MDHEN and CDR2 SYDVKM. The CDR3 has 13 amino acids. The V and J ends lost 9 bases and 2 bases respectively, with 14 bases between them. The chain's CDR3 is CASSGTKTYEQYF. The CDR3 bases are TGTGCCAGTTCCGGGACAAAGACCTACGAGCAGTACTTC.

V and J are TRBV2 and TRBJ1-1; D remains ambiguous. This CDR3 contains 10 residues. CDR1 SNHLY and CDR2 FYNNEI come from the germline V gene. Trimming removed 4 bases from V and 8 bases from J, with 5 bases in between. Written as DNA, the CDR3 is TGTGCCAGCAGTGTCAAAGAAGCTTTCTTT. Residues: CASSVKEAFF.